One and the same sample provided the 10 T cell receptor beta chains below, sequenced in a study of OX40 agonist ivuxolimab in advanced cancers. Measured with immunoSEQ multiplex PCR; TCRdb has only the in-frame clones, and not every one. The table includes over 10,000 clones, roughly 80% detected once. Sequences were derived from CD4+ or CD8+ T cells sorted from blood, sampled in a trial of the OX40 agonist ivuxolimab. These TCRs come from an adult with an advanced solid tumor such as melanoma, head and neck, liver or kidney cancer.

The genes are TRBV4-3 and TRBJ2-1, with 11 bases aligning to TRBD2. The V segment lost 0 bases and the J segment 3 bases; nucleotides outside the gene matches: 4. Germline V CDR1 and CDR2: LGHNA, YSLEER. This CDR3 is built from 17 residues. Here the CDR3 DNA reads TGCGCCAGCAGCCAAGATTGGGGACTAGCGGTCTACAATGAGCAGTTCTTC. Protein sequence: CASSQDWGLAVYNEQFF.

This chain joins TRBV6-1 and TRBJ1-5, with D uncertain. V was pared by 7 bases and J by 8 bases, with 15 bases between. The CDR3 is made up of 13 amino acids. Germline values: CDR1 MNHNS, CDR2 SASEGT. This CDR3 is CASKEPFYEPQHF. In nucleotides, the CDR3 is TGTGCCAGCAAAGAACCGTTTTATGAGCCCCAGCATTTT.

This clone has just a few counts. The chain carries TRBV2 and TRBJ2-3; TRBD2 matches at 9 bases. There are 14 residues in the CDR3. Germline V gene lookup returns CDR1 SNHLY and CDR2 FYNNEI. The V gene end was trimmed by 5 bases and the J gene end by 4 bases; junction bases not matched to a gene: 4. The CDR3 sequence is CASSLRLAADTQYF. The CDR3 nucleotides are TGTGCCAGCAGTCTCCGACTAGCGGCAGATACGCAGTATTTT.

The genes are TRBV5-1 and TRBJ1-6; a possible D gene is TRBD1 (6 bases). This CDR3 has 17 amino acids. Germline values: CDR1 SGHRS, CDR2 YFSETQ. Trimming left V 0 bases short and J 10 bases short, with 20 bases between. The CDR3, as DNA: TGCGCCAGCAGCTTGGAACCCCTAGGACAGCTCGGGTCACCCCTCCACTTT. Encoded protein: CASSLEPLGQLGSPLHF.

Relative to its sample, this clone is large. The V and J genes are TRBV15 and TRBJ2-3; 11 bases match TRBD2. The germline V gene encodes CDR1 LNHNV and CDR2 YYDKDF (reference sequence). V shed 3 bases, J shed 6 bases, and the junction held 14 bases outside the gene matches. This CDR3 has 18 residues. The CDR3 loop reads CATSRDTLAGGPKDTQYF. In DNA form, the CDR3 reads TGTGCCACCAGCAGGGATACTTTAGCGGGGGGGCCAAAGGATACGCAGTATTTT.

This chain connects TRBV2 to TRBJ2-3; D may be TRBD2 (7 bases). V lost 8 bases to trimming and J lost 5 bases, with 14 bases between them. Germline V lookup: CDR1 SNHLY, CDR2 FYNNEI. This CDR3 comprises 13 residues. As DNA, the CDR3 is TGTGCCAGCGGAGGGGGGGAGATAGATACGCAGTATTTT. Translating gives CASGGGEIDTQYF.

The chain employs TRBV6-5 and TRBJ2-7; TRBD1 matches 9 bases. V shed 4 bases and J 4 bases; nucleotides not matched to a gene: 5. From germline, CDR1 is MNHEY and CDR2 SVGAGI. CDR3 size: 14 residues. CDR3 bases: TGTGCCAGCAGTTCCGGGACAGGGACTTACGAGCAGTACTTC. Translated, it gives CASSSGTGTYEQYF.

V is TRBV18 and J is TRBJ1-5, with a weak D call TRBD1 (6 bases). The CDR3 is 17 residues long. Germline V CDR1 and CDR2: KGHSH, LQKENI. Trimming shortened V by 2 bases and J by 6 bases, and 20 bases separated the two germline ends. The CDR3 nucleotides read TGTGCCAGCTCACCAGGGGATCTCGGTGGGGGGCGTCAGCCCCAGCATTTT. It is translated as CASSPGDLGGGRQPQHF.

The chain recombines TRBV18 with TRBJ2-5; 14 bases match TRBD2. The V gene's germline CDR1 is KGHSH and CDR2 LQKENI. CDR3 length: 17 residues. Germline trimming cut 2 bases from V and 4 bases from J; bases unmatched to any gene: 6. In DNA, the CDR3 is TGTGCCAGCTCACCAGGACTAGCGGGAGGAGTTTTAGAGACCCAGTACTTC. It translates to CASSPGLAGGVLETQYF.

J is TRBJ1-1 and V is TRBV5-4; no reliable D call. This CDR3 contains 11 residues. Trimming stripped 2 bases from V and 7 bases from J, with 6 bases between. Germline lookup yields CDR1 SGHNT and CDR2 YYREEE (reference sequence). The CDR3 protein is CASSLNREAFF. CDR3 in DNA: TGTGCCAGCAGCTTAAATCGTGAAGCTTTCTTT.